This T cell receptor beta chain was obtained from a study of cytomegalovirus exposure and HLA in healthy donors. Profiled with immunoSEQ multiplex PCR; TCRdb holds only in-frame clones, not every one. The sample carries tens of thousands of clones, about 82% recorded once. V lost 6 bases to trimming and J lost 0 bases; unmatched junction nucleotides: 12. Germline-derived CDR1 and CDR2 are MDHEN and SYDVKM. The CDR3 runs 17 residues. This chain connects TRBV28 to TRBJ2-7; TRBD1 matches 9 bases. The TCR comes from a man aged 25-40 years in good health and CMV-seronegative. The material sequenced was PBMCs. Written as DNA, the CDR3 is TGTGCCAGCAGAGGCCCGAACAGGGGGCTTAGCTCCTACGAGCAGTACTTC. Its translation is CASRGPNRGLSSYEQYF.